Listed below are T cell receptor beta chains from one sample, sequenced in a study of OX40 agonist ivuxolimab in advanced cancers. Data came from immunoSEQ multiplex PCR; TCRdb stores just in-frame clones and leaves some out. This sample has about 24,000 clones, with roughly three quarters found just once. The sample was CD4+ or CD8+ T cells sorted from blood, taken in a trial of the OX40 agonist ivuxolimab. The receptors here all came from an adult with an advanced solid tumor such as melanoma, head and neck, liver or kidney cancer. The CDR3 runs from the conserved cysteine through the conserved F or W. The order of the fields is clone size, J gene, D gene, V gene, CDR3 protein, CDR3 DNA. A D gene is named only where the DNA matches it firmly. For some rows the clone size is stated as once, few or many, or as a class when expanded; others skip it.

clone_size: few
j_call: TRBJ2-4
d_call: TRBD2
v_call: TRBV11-2
cdr3_aa: CASIGGEGLAKNIQYF
cdr3_nt: TGTGCCAGCATCGGGGGGGAGGGACTAGCCAAAAACATTCAGTACTTC

clone_size: .
j_call: TRBJ2-4
d_call: .
v_call: TRBV2
cdr3_aa: CASSGGGLAKNIQYF
cdr3_nt: TGTGCCAGCAGTGGGGGGGGGCTCGCCAAAAACATTCAGTACTTC

clone_size: .
j_call: TRBJ2-5
d_call: TRBD2
v_call: TRBV5-1
cdr3_aa: CASRPGLAGETQYF
cdr3_nt: TGCGCCAGCAGGCCGGGACTAGCGGGAGAGACCCAGTACTTC

clone_size: .
j_call: TRBJ1-2
d_call: .
v_call: TRBV28
cdr3_aa: CASSGRARGDYGYTF
cdr3_nt: TGTGCCAGCTCAGGGCGGGCTCGGGGTGACTATGGCTACACCTTC

clone_size: .
j_call: TRBJ2-3
d_call: .
v_call: TRBV5-4
cdr3_aa: CASSLRAGEVDTQYF
cdr3_nt: TGTGCCAGCAGCTTGCGGGCAGGGGAAGTAGATACGCAGTATTTT

clone_size: .
j_call: TRBJ2-5
d_call: TRBD1
v_call: TRBV19
cdr3_aa: CASSIFRGRQETQYF
cdr3_nt: TGTGCCAGTAGTATCTTCAGGGGGCGGCAAGAGACCCAGTACTTC

clone_size: .
j_call: TRBJ2-7
d_call: .
v_call: TRBV27
cdr3_aa: CASSSSSRLAYEQYF
cdr3_nt: TGTGCCAGCAGTTCCTCTAGTCGGTTAGCCTACGAGCAGTACTTC

clone_size: once
j_call: TRBJ1-4
d_call: .
v_call: TRBV7-9
cdr3_aa: CASSSSRTNEKLFF
cdr3_nt: TGTGCCAGCAGCTCCTCTAGGACTAATGAAAAACTGTTTTTT

clone_size: .
j_call: TRBJ2-1
d_call: TRBD2
v_call: TRBV9
cdr3_aa: CASSVDITGGGWQFF
cdr3_nt: TGTGCCAGCAGCGTAGATATCACGGGGGGTGGATGGCAGTTCTTC

clone_size: .
j_call: TRBJ1-2
d_call: .
v_call: TRBV7-8
cdr3_aa: CASSLVELNYGYTF
cdr3_nt: TGTGCCAGCAGCTTAGTAGAGTTGAACTATGGCTACACCTTC

clone_size: few
j_call: TRBJ2-7
d_call: TRBD1
v_call: TRBV2
cdr3_aa: CASNGQGAIYEQYF
cdr3_nt: TGTGCCAGCAATGGACAGGGGGCCATCTACGAGCAGTACTTC

clone_size: .
j_call: TRBJ2-7
d_call: TRBD1
v_call: TRBV6-1
cdr3_aa: CASSPGQGSYEQYF
cdr3_nt: TGTGCCAGCAGTCCGGGACAGGGGTCATACGAGCAGTACTTC

clone_size: .
j_call: TRBJ2-2
d_call: .
v_call: TRBV5-1
cdr3_aa: CASSLATGYNTGELFF
cdr3_nt: TGCGCCAGCAGCTTGGCCACAGGGTATAACACCGGGGAGCTGTTTTTT

clone_size: .
j_call: TRBJ2-7
d_call: TRBD1
v_call: TRBV28
cdr3_aa: CASSLGTGVLEQYF
cdr3_nt: TGTGCCAGCAGTTTAGGGACAGGGGTCCTCGAGCAGTACTTC

clone_size: few
j_call: TRBJ2-5
d_call: .
v_call: TRBV19
cdr3_aa: CASSISGQETQYF
cdr3_nt: TGTGCCAGTAGTATATCGGGCCAAGAGACCCAGTACTTC

clone_size: .
j_call: TRBJ1-4
d_call: TRBD1
v_call: TRBV10-1
cdr3_aa: CARGTGPTNEKLFF
cdr3_nt: TGCGCCAGAGGGACAGGCCCAACTAATGAAAAACTGTTTTTT

clone_size: .
j_call: TRBJ2-7
d_call: .
v_call: TRBV2
cdr3_aa: CASSELYEQYF
cdr3_nt: TGTGCCAGCAGTGAACTTTACGAGCAGTACTTC

clone_size: few
j_call: TRBJ2-3
d_call: .
v_call: TRBV11-3
cdr3_aa: CASSLAHQHTQYF
cdr3_nt: TGTGCCAGCAGCTTAGCCCACCAGCATACGCAGTATTTT

clone_size: .
j_call: TRBJ2-3
d_call: .
v_call: TRBV7-9
cdr3_aa: CASSSYLTVSDTQYF
cdr3_nt: TGTGCCAGCAGCTCCTATCTAACTGTCTCGGATACGCAGTATTTT

clone_size: .
j_call: TRBJ2-2
d_call: TRBD2
v_call: TRBV7-8
cdr3_aa: CASSLAQAGATGELFF
cdr3_nt: TGTGCCAGCAGCTTAGCCCAAGCGGGAGCCACCGGGGAGCTGTTTTTT

clone_size: .
j_call: TRBJ2-1
d_call: TRBD2
v_call: TRBV30
cdr3_aa: CAWAHSPGLAGGESYNEQFF
cdr3_nt: TGTGCCTGGGCCCATTCTCCGGGACTAGCGGGAGGGGAGAGCTACAATGAGCAGTTCTTC

clone_size: .
j_call: TRBJ1-2
d_call: .
v_call: TRBV28
cdr3_aa: CASSFRNIARGYTF
cdr3_nt: TGTGCCAGCAGTTTCAGGAACATAGCAAGGGGCTACACCTTC

clone_size: .
j_call: TRBJ2-1
d_call: TRBD2
v_call: TRBV7-2
cdr3_aa: CASGLAGLLGDEQFF
cdr3_nt: TGTGCCAGCGGACTAGCGGGTCTCTTGGGGGATGAGCAGTTCTTC

clone_size: .
j_call: TRBJ2-3
d_call: .
v_call: TRBV4-2
cdr3_aa: CASSQDRTDTQYF
cdr3_nt: TGTGCCAGCAGCCAAGATAGAACAGATACGCAGTATTTT

clone_size: once
j_call: TRBJ2-3
d_call: .
v_call: TRBV7-3
cdr3_aa: CASSLWGFSTDTQYF
cdr3_nt: TGTGCCAGCAGCTTGTGGGGGTTCAGCACAGATACGCAGTATTTT

clone_size: .
j_call: TRBJ1-5
d_call: .
v_call: TRBV2
cdr3_aa: CASSEVNFYSNQPQHF
cdr3_nt: TGTGCCAGCAGTGAAGTGAACTTCTATAGCAATCAGCCCCAGCATTTT

clone_size: .
j_call: TRBJ1-5
d_call: .
v_call: TRBV28
cdr3_aa: CASSRGGQPQHF
cdr3_nt: TGTGCCAGCTCCCGGGGGGGTCAGCCCCAGCATTTT

clone_size: .
j_call: TRBJ2-5
d_call: .
v_call: TRBV5-1
cdr3_aa: CASSLGQYQETQYF
cdr3_nt: TGCGCCAGCAGCTTGGGACAGTACCAAGAGACCCAGTACTTC

clone_size: .
j_call: TRBJ1-2
d_call: TRBD1
v_call: TRBV7-2
cdr3_aa: CASSPTGGYGYTF
cdr3_nt: TGTGCCAGCAGCCCCACAGGGGGCTATGGCTACACCTTC

clone_size: .
j_call: TRBJ1-1
d_call: .
v_call: TRBV27
cdr3_aa: CASSLQFGADTEAFF
cdr3_nt: TGTGCCAGCAGTTTACAATTCGGGGCGGACACTGAAGCTTTCTTT

clone_size: .
j_call: TRBJ1-1
d_call: TRBD1
v_call: TRBV18
cdr3_aa: CASSPRGQMNTEAFF
cdr3_nt: TGTGCCAGCTCACCCAGGGGGCAAATGAACACTGAAGCTTTCTTT

clone_size: .
j_call: TRBJ2-3
d_call: TRBD1
v_call: TRBV19
cdr3_aa: CASNTPGTDPDTQYF
cdr3_nt: TGTGCCAGTAATACCCCCGGGACAGACCCAGATACGCAGTATTTT

clone_size: .
j_call: TRBJ2-2
d_call: .
v_call: TRBV4-2
cdr3_aa: CASSQEGGRANTGELFF
cdr3_nt: TGTGCCAGCAGCCAAGAGGGGGGCAGGGCGAACACCGGGGAGCTGTTTTTT

clone_size: .
j_call: TRBJ1-1
d_call: TRBD1
v_call: TRBV7-2
cdr3_aa: CASSPSTTGGRVF
cdr3_nt: TGTGCCAGCAGCCCTTCCACTACAGGGGGCCGGGTTTTT

clone_size: .
j_call: TRBJ2-3
d_call: .
v_call: TRBV5-5
cdr3_aa: CASSSSQETQYF
cdr3_nt: TGTGCCAGCAGCTCCAGCCAGGAGACGCAGTATTTT

clone_size: .
j_call: TRBJ2-6
d_call: .
v_call: TRBV5-1
cdr3_aa: CASSGGQGHLSSGANVPTF
cdr3_nt: TGCGCCAGCAGCGGTGGTCAGGGTCATCTTAGCTCTGGGGCCAACGTCCCGACTTTC

clone_size: .
j_call: TRBJ2-3
d_call: .
v_call: TRBV4-1
cdr3_aa: CASSRKGGISGASTDTQYF
cdr3_nt: TGCGCCAGCAGCCGCAAGGGGGGGATCAGCGGGGCTAGCACAGATACGCAGTATTTT

clone_size: .
j_call: TRBJ1-1
d_call: .
v_call: TRBV30
cdr3_aa: CAWSVGAAAKLNTEAFF
cdr3_nt: TGTGCCTGGAGCGTTGGGGCTGCGGCAAAACTGAACACTGAAGCTTTCTTT

clone_size: once
j_call: TRBJ2-3
d_call: .
v_call: TRBV30
cdr3_aa: CAWSVRKGTQYF
cdr3_nt: TGTGCCTGGAGTGTACGAAAGGGGACGCAGTATTTT

clone_size: .
j_call: TRBJ2-5
d_call: .
v_call: TRBV5-1
cdr3_aa: CASSFGEGPLYF
cdr3_nt: TGCGCCAGCAGCTTTGGCGAAGGACCCTTGTACTTC

clone_size: .
j_call: TRBJ1-2
d_call: .
v_call: TRBV30
cdr3_aa: CAWTHSANYGYTF
cdr3_nt: TGTGCCTGGACACACAGCGCTAACTATGGCTACACCTTC

clone_size: .
j_call: TRBJ2-5
d_call: TRBD2
v_call: TRBV5-6
cdr3_aa: CASSLVLAGNQETQYF
cdr3_nt: TGTGCCAGCAGCTTGGTACTAGCGGGGAACCAAGAGACCCAGTACTTC

clone_size: few
j_call: TRBJ2-1
d_call: TRBD2
v_call: TRBV7-8
cdr3_aa: CASSFARRLAGRSYNEQFF
cdr3_nt: TGTGCCAGCAGCTTTGCCCGTCGACTAGCGGGACGCTCCTACAATGAGCAGTTCTTC

clone_size: .
j_call: TRBJ1-2
d_call: .
v_call: TRBV4-1
cdr3_aa: CASSSRRDGYTF
cdr3_nt: TGCGCCAGCAGCTCTAGAAGAGATGGCTACACCTTC

clone_size: medium-sized
j_call: TRBJ1-5
d_call: .
v_call: TRBV19
cdr3_aa: CASKRDTSGNQPQHF
cdr3_nt: TGTGCCAGTAAAAGGGACACCTCGGGTAATCAGCCCCAGCATTTT